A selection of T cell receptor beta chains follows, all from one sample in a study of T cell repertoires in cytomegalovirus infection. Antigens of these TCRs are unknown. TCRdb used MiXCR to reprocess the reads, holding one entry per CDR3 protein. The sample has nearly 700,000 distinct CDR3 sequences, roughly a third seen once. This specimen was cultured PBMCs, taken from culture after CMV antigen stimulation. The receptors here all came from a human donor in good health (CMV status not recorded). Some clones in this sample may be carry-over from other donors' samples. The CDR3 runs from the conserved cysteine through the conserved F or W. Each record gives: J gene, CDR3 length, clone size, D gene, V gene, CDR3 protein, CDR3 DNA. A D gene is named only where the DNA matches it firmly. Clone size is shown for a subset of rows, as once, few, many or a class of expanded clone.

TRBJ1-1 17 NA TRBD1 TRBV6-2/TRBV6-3 CASSYSPRTGANTEAFF TGTGCCAGCAGTTACTCCCCTCGGACAGGGGCGAACACTGAAGCTTTCTTT
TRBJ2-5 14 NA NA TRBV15 CATSRETGWETQYF TGTGCCACCAGCAGGGAGACAGGCTGGGAGACCCAGTACTTC
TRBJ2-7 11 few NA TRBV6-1 CAIEGVYEQYF TGTGCCATAGAGGGGGTTTACGAGCAGTACTTC
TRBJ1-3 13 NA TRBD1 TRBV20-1 CSARHGQDNTIYF TGCAGTGCTAGACACGGACAGGACAACACCATATATTTT
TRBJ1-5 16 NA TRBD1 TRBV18 CASSPQGADGNQPQHF TGTGCCAGCTCACCACAGGGGGCCGATGGCAATCAGCCCCAGCATTTT
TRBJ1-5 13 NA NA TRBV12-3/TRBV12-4 CASSSSSRWPQHF TGTGCCAGCAGTTCCTCGTCTAGGTGGCCCCAGCATTTT
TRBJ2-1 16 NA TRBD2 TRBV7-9 CASSRLAGDVVDEQFF TGTGCCAGCAGCCGACTAGCGGGGGATGTAGTTGATGAGCAGTTCTTC
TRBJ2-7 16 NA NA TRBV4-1 CASSQGTQGLRREQYF TGCGCCAGCAGCCAAGGTACCCAGGGGCTTAGGAGAGAGCAGTACTTC
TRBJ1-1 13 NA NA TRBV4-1 CASSPSPFWEAFF TGCGCCAGCAGCCCATCACCATTTTGGGAGGCTTTCTTT
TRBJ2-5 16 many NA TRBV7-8 CASSFSTEGPQETQYF TGTGCCAGCAGCTTCAGCACGGAGGGTCCCCAAGAGACCCAGTACTTC
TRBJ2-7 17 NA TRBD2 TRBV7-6 CASSSARERGLSYEQYF TGTGCCAGCAGCTCCGCGCGTGAGCGGGGCCTCTCCTACGAGCAGTACTTC
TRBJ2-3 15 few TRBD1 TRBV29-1 CSVATRQGPTDTQYF TGCAGCGTGGCAACTCGACAGGGCCCGACAGATACGCAGTATTTT
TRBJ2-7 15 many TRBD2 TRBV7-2 CASSFRTSGDYEQYF TGTGCCAGCAGCTTTAGGACTAGCGGGGATTACGAGCAGTACTTC
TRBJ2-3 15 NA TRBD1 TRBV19 CASSIDRTGEDTQYF TGTGCCAGTAGTATAGATCGGACAGGGGAAGATACGCAGTATTTT
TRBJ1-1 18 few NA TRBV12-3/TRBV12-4 CASSPLPPPNSRNTEAFF TGTGCCAGCAGTCCGTTACCCCCCCCGAACTCAAGGAACACTGAAGCTTTCTTT
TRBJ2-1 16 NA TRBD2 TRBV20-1 CSARDPTSGGANEQFF TGCAGTGCTAGAGATCCGACTAGCGGGGGGGCGAATGAGCAGTTCTTC
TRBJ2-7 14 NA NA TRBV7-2 CASSLASDTYEQYF TGTGCCAGCAGCTTAGCAAGTGATACCTACGAGCAGTACTTC
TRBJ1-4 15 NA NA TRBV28 CASIGGDATNEKLFF TGTGCCAGCATCGGAGGGGATGCAACTAATGAAAAACTGTTTTTT
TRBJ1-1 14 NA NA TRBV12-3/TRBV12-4 CASSHGGGFTEAFF TGTGCCAGCAGCCACGGGGGGGGCTTCACTGAAGCTTTCTTT
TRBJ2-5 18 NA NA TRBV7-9 CASSSGFRGRGVGETQYF TGTGCCAGCAGCTCGGGATTCCGGGGCAGGGGAGTTGGAGAGACCCAGTACTTC
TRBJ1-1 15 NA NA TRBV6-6 CASSHEGQVAAEAFF TGTGCCAGCAGCCATGAAGGGCAGGTCGCCGCTGAAGCTTTCTTT
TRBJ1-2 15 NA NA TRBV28 CASSLIQAYNYGYTF TGTGCCAGCAGTCTTATACAGGCATACAACTATGGCTACACCTTC
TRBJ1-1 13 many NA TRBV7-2 CASSPRSGAEAFF TGTGCCAGCAGCCCTAGGTCGGGGGCTGAAGCTTTCTTT
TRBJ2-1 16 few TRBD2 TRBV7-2 CASSRAGGLYENEQFF TGTGCCAGCAGCCGAGCGGGGGGGCTTTATGAGAATGAGCAGTTCTTC
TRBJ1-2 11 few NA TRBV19 CASSIQDGYTF TGTGCCAGTAGTATACAGGATGGCTACACCTTC
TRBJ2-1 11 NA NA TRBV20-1 CSARSFREQFF TGCAGTGCTAGATCTTTTCGTGAGCAGTTCTTC
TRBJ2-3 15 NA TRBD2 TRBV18 CASSPQGLAADTQYF TGTGCCAGCTCACCTCAAGGACTAGCTGCGGATACGCAGTATTTT
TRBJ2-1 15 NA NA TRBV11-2 CASSHRADTYNEQFF TGTGCCAGCAGCCACAGGGCTGATACCTACAATGAGCAGTTCTTC
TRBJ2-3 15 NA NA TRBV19 CASSTEVSSTDTQYF TGTGCCAGTAGTACCGAGGTGTCTAGCACAGATACGCAGTATTTT
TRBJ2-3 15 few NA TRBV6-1 CASSELADHTDTQYF TGTGCCAGCAGTGAACTTGCCGACCACACAGATACGCAGTATTTT
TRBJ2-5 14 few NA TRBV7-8 CASSLAASRETQYF TGTGCCAGCAGCTTAGCGGCTAGCAGGGAGACCCAGTACTTC
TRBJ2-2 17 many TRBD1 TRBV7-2 CASSLGLRGQGPGELFF TGTGCCAGCAGCTTAGGTCTTAGGGGACAGGGGCCCGGGGAGCTGTTTTTT
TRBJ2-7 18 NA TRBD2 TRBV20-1 CSTLRVVAGGTYSYEQYF TGCAGCACACTGCGGGTGGTAGCGGGGGGAACCTACTCCTACGAGCAGTACTTC
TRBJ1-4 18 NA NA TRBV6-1 CASSAHRPSLSTNEKLFF TGTGCCAGCAGTGCCCACCGACCGTCCCTATCAACTAATGAAAAACTGTTTTTT
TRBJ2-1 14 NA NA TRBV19 CASSILWGRNEQFF TGTGCCAGTAGTATCCTTTGGGGACGGAATGAGCAGTTCTTC
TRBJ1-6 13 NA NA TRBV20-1 CSARDWDNSPLHF TGCAGTGCTAGGGACTGGGATAATTCACCCCTCCACTTT
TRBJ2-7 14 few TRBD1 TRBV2 CASSDPGGFHEQYF TGTGCCAGCAGTGATCCAGGGGGCTTTCACGAGCAGTACTTC
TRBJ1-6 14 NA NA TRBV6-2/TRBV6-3 CASRGNRNNSPLHF TGTGCCAGCAGGGGCAACCGGAATAATTCACCCCTCCACTTT
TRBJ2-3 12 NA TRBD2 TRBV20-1 CSARSGGDTQYF TGCAGTGCCCGTAGCGGGGGAGATACGCAGTATTTT
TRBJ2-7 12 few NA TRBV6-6 CASTPGLDEQYF TGTGCCAGCACCCCTGGACTCGACGAGCAGTACTTC
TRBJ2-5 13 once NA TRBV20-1 CSAGVSSQETQYF TGCAGTGCTGGGGTCAGTTCCCAAGAGACCCAGTACTTC
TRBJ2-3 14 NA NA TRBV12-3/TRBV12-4 CASTPGAPPDTQYF TGTGCCAGCACCCCGGGGGCTCCTCCCGATACGCAGTATTTT
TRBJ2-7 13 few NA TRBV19 CASSITPRYEQYF TGTGCCAGTAGTATCACCCCCCGATACGAGCAGTACTTC
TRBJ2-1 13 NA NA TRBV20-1 CSAKPQGTNEQFF TGCAGTGCTAAACCCCAGGGGACCAATGAGCAGTTCTTC
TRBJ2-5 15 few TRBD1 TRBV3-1 CASSQEPGQERTQYF TGTGCCAGCAGCCAAGAACCCGGACAGGAGAGGACCCAGTACTTC
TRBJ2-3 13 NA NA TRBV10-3 CAISEWVSDTQYF TGTGCCATCAGTGAGTGGGTGTCAGATACGCAGTATTTT
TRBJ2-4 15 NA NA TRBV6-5 CASSYSTAIGNIQYF TGTGCCAGCAGTTACTCAACTGCCATAGGAAACATTCAGTACTTC
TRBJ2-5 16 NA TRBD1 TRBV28 CASSPAGTGEEETQYF TGTGCCAGCAGTCCCGCCGGGACAGGGGAAGAGGAGACCCAGTACTTC
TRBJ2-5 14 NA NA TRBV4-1 CASSQEGGWETQYF TGCGCCAGCAGCCAAGAAGGTGGGTGGGAGACCCAGTACTTC